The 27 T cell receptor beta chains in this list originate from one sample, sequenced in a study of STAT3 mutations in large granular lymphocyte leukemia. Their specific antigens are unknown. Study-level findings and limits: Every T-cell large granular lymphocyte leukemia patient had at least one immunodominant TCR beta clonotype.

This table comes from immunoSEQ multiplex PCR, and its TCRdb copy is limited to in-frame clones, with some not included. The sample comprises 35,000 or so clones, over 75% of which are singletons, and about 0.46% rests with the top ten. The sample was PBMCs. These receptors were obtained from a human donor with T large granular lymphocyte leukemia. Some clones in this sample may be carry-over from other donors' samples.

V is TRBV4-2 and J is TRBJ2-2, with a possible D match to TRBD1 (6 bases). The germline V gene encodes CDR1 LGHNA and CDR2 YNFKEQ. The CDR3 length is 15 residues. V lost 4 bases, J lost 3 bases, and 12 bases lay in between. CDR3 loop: CASSPPQGHTGELFF. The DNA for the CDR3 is TGTGCCAGCAGCCCGCCCCAGGGGCACACCGGGGAGCTGTTTTTT.

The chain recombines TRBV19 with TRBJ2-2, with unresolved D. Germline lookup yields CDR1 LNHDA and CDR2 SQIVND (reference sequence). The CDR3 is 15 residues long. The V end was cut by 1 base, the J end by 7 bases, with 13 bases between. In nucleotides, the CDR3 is TGTGCCAGTAGTATAGGGGCGACCCGAGTCGGGGAGCTGTTTTTT. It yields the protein CASSIGATRVGELFF.

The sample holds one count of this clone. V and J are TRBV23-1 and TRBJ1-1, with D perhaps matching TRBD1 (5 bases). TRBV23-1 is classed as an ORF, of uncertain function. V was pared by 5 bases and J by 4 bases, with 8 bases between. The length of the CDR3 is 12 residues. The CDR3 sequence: CASSWGGTEAFF. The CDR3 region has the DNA TGCGCCAGCAGTTGGGGGGGCACTGAAGCTTTCTTT.

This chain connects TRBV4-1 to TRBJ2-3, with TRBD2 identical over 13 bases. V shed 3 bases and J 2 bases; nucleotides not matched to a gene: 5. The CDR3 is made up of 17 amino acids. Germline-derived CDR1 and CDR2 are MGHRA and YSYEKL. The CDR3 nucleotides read TGCGCCAGCAGCCAGAGGGGACTAGCGGGAAACACAGATACGCAGTATTTT. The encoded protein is CASSQRGLAGNTDTQYF.

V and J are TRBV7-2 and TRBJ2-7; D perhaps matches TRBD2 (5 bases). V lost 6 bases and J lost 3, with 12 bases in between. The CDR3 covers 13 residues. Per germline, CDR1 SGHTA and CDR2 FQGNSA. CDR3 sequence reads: CASSFGRDYEQYF. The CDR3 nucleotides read TGTGCCAGCAGTTTCGGACGGGACTACGAGCAGTACTTC.

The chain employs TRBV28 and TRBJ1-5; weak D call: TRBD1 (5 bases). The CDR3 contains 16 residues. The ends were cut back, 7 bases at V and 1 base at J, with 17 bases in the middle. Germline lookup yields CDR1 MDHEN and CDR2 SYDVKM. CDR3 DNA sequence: TGTGCCAGCAAGGATCTGGGGGGTAGAAGCAATCAGCCCCAGCATTTT. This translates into CASKDLGGRSNQPQHF.

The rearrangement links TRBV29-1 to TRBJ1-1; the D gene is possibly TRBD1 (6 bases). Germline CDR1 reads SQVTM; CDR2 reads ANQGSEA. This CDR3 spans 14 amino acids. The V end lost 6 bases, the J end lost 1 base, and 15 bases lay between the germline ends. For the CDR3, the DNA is TGCAGCGTCCCCCGGCGAGGGGGGAACACTGAAGCTTTCTTT. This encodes CSVPRRGGNTEAFF.

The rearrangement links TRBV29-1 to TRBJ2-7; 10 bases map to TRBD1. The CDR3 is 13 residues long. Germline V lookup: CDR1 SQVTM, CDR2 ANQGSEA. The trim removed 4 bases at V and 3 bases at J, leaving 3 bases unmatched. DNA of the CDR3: TGCAGCGTTGTAGGGACAGGGGTCTACGAGCAGTACTTC. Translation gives CSVVGTGVYEQYF.

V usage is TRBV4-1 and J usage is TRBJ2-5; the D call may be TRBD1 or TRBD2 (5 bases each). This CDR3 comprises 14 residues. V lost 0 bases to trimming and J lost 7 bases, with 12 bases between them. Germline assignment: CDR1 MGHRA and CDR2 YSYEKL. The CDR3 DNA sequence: TGCGCCAGCAGCCAAGATCGGAATGGGGGGACCCAGTACTTC. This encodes CASSQDRNGGTQYF.

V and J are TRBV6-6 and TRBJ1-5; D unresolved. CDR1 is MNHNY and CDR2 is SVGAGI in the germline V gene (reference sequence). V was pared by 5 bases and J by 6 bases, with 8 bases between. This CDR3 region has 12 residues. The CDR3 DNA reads TGTGCCAGCAGTCTTAGGACTCAGCCCCAGCATTTT. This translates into CASSLRTQPQHF.

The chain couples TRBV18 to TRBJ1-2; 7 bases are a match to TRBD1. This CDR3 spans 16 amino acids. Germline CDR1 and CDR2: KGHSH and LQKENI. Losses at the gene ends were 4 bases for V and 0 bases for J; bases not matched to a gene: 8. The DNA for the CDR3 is TGTGCCAGCTCACTTAGGACAGGAGGCACTAACTATGGCTACACCTTC. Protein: CASSLRTGGTNYGYTF. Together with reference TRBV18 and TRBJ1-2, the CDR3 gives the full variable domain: NAGVMQNPRHLVRRRGQEARLRCSPMKGHSHVYWYRQLPEEGLKFMVYLQKENIIDESGMPKERFSAEFPKEGPSILRIQQVVRGDSAAYFCASSLRTGGTNYGYTFGSGTRLTVV.

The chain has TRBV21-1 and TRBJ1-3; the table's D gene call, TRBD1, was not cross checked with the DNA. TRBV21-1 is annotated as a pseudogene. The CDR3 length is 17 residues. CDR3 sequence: CASSNTRDRSSGNTIYF. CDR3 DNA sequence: TGTGCCAGCAGCAACACACGGGACAGAAGCTCTGGAAACACCATATATTTT.

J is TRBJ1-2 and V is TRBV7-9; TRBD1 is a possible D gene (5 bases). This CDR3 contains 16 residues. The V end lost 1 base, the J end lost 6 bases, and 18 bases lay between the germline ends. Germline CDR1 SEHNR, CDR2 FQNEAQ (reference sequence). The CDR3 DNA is TGTGCCAGCAGCTTAGATCTTATTGGCAGGGAGGATGGCTACACCTTC. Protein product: CASSLDLIGREDGYTF. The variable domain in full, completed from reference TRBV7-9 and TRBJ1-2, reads DTGVSQNPRHKITKRGQNVTFRCDPISEHNRLYWYRQTLGQGPEFLTYFQNEAQLEKSRLLSDRFSAERPKGSFSTLEIQRTEQGDSAMYLCASSLDLIGREDGYTFGSGTRLTVV.

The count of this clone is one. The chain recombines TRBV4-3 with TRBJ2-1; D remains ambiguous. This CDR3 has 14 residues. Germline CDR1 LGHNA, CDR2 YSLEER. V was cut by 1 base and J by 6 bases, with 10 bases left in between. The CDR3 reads CASSQGTYVNEQFF. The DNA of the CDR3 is TGCGCCAGCAGCCAAGGGACGTATGTCAATGAGCAGTTCTTC.

CDR3 bases: TGTGCCTGGAGTGTATCGGGCCTCTATGGCTACACCTTC. Encoded protein: CAWSVSGLYGYTF. The genes are TRBV30 and TRBJ1-2, with D unclear. The CDR3 totals 13 residues. With 0 bases removed from V and 4 bases from J, the gap between germline ends came to 9 bases. Germline CDR1 reads GTSNPN; CDR2 reads SVGIG (reference sequence).

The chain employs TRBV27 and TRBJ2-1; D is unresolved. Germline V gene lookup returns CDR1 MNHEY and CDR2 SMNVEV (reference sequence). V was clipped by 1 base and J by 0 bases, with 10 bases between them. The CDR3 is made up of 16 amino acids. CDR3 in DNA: TGTGCCAGCAGTTTATTCGGGCGGAGCTCCTACAATGAGCAGTTCTTC. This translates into CASSLFGRSSYNEQFF.

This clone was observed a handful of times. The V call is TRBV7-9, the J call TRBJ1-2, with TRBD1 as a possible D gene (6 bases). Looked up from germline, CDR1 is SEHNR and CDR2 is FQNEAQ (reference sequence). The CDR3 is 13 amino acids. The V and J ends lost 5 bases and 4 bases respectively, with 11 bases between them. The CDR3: CASSPGQTYGYTF. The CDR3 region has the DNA TGTGCCAGCAGCCCCGGACAGACCTATGGCTACACCTTC.

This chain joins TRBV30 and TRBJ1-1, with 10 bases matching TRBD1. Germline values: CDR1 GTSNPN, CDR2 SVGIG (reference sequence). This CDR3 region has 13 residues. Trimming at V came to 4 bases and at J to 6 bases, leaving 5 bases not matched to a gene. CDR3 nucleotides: TGTGCCTGGACTAGACAGGGGGCTTCTGAAGCTTTCTTT. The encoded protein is CAWTRQGASEAFF.

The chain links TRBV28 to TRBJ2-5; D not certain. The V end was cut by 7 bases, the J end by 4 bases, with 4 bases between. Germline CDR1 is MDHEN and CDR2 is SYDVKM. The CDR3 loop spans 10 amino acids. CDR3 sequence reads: CASMRETQYF. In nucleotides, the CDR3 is TGTGCCAGCATGAGAGAGACCCAGTACTTC.

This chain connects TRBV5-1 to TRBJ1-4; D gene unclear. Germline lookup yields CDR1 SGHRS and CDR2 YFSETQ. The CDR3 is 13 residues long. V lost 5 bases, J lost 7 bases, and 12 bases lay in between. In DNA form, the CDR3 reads TGCGCCAGCAGTCCTGTCTCCCGTGAAAAACTGTTTTTT. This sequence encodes CASSPVSREKLFF.

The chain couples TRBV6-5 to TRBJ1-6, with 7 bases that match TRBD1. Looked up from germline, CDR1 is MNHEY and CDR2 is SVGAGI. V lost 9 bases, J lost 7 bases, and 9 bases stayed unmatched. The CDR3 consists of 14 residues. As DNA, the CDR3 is TGTGCCAGTACTATTGCACAGGGGAATTCACCCCTCCACTTT. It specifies CASTIAQGNSPLHF.

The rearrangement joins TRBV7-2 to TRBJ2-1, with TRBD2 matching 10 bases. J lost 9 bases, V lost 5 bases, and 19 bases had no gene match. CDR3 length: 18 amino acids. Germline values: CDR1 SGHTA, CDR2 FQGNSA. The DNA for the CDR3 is TGTGCCAGCAGCCCCCTAGCCGGGAGCGGGGGGGCTGAAGGTGAGCAGTTCTTC. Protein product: CASSPLAGSGGAEGEQFF.

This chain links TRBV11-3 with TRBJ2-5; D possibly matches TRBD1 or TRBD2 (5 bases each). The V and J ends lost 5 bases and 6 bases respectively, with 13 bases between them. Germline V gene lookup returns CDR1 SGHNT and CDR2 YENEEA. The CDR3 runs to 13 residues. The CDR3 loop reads CASSPRDGKTQYF. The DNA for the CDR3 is TGTGCCAGCAGCCCCCGGGACGGGAAGACCCAGTACTTC.

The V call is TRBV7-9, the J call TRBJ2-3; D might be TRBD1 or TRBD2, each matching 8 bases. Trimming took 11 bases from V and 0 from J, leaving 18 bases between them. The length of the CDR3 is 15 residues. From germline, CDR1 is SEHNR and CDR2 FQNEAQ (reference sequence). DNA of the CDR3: TGTGCCGGACAGGGACTAGAAACGAGCACAGATACGCAGTATTTT. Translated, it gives CAGQGLETSTDTQYF. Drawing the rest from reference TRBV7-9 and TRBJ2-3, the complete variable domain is DTGVSQNPRHKITKRGQNVTFRCDPISEHNRLYWYRQTLGQGPEFLTYFQNEAQLEKSRLLSDRFSAERPKGSFSTLEIQRTEQGDSAMYLCAGQGLETSTDTQYFGPGTRLTVL.

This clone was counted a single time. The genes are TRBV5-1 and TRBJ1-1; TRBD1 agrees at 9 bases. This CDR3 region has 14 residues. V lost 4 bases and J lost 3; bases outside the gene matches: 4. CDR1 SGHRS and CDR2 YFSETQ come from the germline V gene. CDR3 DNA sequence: TGCGCCAGCAGCGTGGACAGGGGATACACTGAAGCTTTCTTT. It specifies CASSVDRGYTEAFF.

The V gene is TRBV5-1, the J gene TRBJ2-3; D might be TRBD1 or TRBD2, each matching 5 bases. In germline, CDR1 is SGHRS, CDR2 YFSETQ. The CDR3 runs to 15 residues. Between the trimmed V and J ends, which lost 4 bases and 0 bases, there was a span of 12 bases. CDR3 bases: TGCGCCAGCAGCAGGGACGTGACTAGCACAGATACGCAGTATTTT. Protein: CASSRDVTSTDTQYF.

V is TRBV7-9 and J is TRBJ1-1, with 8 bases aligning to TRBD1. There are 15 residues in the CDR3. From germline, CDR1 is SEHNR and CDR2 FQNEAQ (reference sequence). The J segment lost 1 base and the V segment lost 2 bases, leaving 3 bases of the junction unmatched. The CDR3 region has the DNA TGTGCCAGCAGCTTATGGACAGGGCAGAACACTGAAGCTTTCTTT. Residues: CASSLWTGQNTEAFF.